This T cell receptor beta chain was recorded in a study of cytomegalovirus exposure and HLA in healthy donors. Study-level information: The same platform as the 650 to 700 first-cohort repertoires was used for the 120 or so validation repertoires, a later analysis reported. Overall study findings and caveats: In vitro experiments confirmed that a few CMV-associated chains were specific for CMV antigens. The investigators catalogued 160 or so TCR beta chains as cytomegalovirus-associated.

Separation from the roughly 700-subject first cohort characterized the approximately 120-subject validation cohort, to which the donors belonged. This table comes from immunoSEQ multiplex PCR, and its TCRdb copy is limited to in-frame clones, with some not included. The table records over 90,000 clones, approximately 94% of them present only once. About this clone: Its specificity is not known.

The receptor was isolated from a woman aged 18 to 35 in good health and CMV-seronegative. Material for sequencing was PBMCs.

The CDR3 DNA follows: TGTGCCAGCAGCTCCCGTCAGGGGGCGCCTGGAGATACGCAGTATTTT. Translated: CASSSRQGAPGDTQYF. This chain uses TRBV9 with TRBJ2-3; TRBD1 aligns across 8 bases. The junction had 12 bases not matched to a gene; V was cut back by 4 bases and J by 5 bases. From germline, CDR1 is SGDLS and CDR2 YYNGEE. The CDR3 runs to 16 residues.